This entry lists 9 T cell receptor beta chains sequenced from one sample in a study of tumor-infiltrating lymphocytes in primary liver carcinoma (dated by TCRdb to the late 2010s). Without any cell sorting, total RNA and DNA were extracted together from around 18-30 mg of bulk tissue using the AllPrep DNA/RNA mini kit. The run used an Illumina HiSeq 2500. Starting from about 550 ng total RNA, TCRbeta-specific cDNA was produced by reverse transcription with a constant-region primer and ProtoScript II reverse transcriptase. TCRbeta libraries were built with three nested multiplex PCR rounds, a slightly modified ARM-PCR procedure. Each of the first two PCR rounds ran for approximately 9 cycles using multiplex TRBV1-TRBV30 forward primers together with a Cbeta reverse primer. The raw public reads went through TCRdb reprocessing: fastp at Q25, MiXCR clone calling, in-frame beta chains kept. One record per CDR3 amino acid sequence lists the most common genes and DNA. Counted in this sample were just under 55,000 distinct CDR3 sequences; about 80% of them appeared once. The ten biggest clones cover about 25% of the sample.

Sequenced: liver tumor tissue from sampling region 2. The label giving this sample's cell subset or site can be read as: tumor region T2, inferior pole. These receptors all stem from a man aged 35 to 55 with primary liver carcinoma and hepatitis B virus infection.

This clonotype has a single count. The CDR3 does not end in the conserved phenylalanine or tryptophan, so this is likely a read error. V gene TRBV10-2 combines with J gene TRBJ2-6, with no clear D. The CDR3 sequence is 14 residues long. Germline V gives CDR1 WSHSY, CDR2 SAAADI. The CDR3 is CACSVVSGANVLTL. CDR3 DNA sequence: TGCGCCTGCAGTGTGGTCTCTGGGGCCAACGTCCTGACTTTG.

Note on this clonotype: A much larger clonotype is one base distant, so this may be a read error. V and J are TRBV5-1 and TRBJ2-1; D might be TRBD1 (5 bases). The CDR3 has 15 residues. Trimming stripped 0 bases from V and 2 bases from J, with 9 bases between. Germline CDR1 SGHRS, CDR2 YFSETQ. The CDR3: CASSLDTGTYNEQFF. In DNA form, the CDR3 reads TGCGCCAGCAGCTTGGATACAGGCACCTACAATGAGCAGTTCTTC.

This clonotype came up once. The germline gene is not matched at one end of the junction; a read error may be the cause. The V and J genes are TRBV11-2 and TRBJ2-7, with 15 bases fitting TRBD2. CDR3 length equals 18 residues. Germline CDR1 and CDR2: SGHAT and FQNNGV. The CDR3 loop reads CASSLSVGLAGGGHEQYF. The DNA for the CDR3 is TGTGCCAGCAGTTTATCCGTTGGACTAGCGGGAGGGGGGCACGAACAGTACTTC.

V and J are TRBV4-1 and TRBJ2-5; D is ambiguous. The CDR3 spans 15 residues. V shed 5 bases and J shed 2 bases, with 15 bases lying between them. Germline CDR1 is MGHRA and CDR2 is YSYEKL. In nucleotides, the CDR3 is TGCGCCAGCAGCGTCGTAGTAGCAGCACAAGAGACCCAGTACTTC. This translates into CASSVVVAAQETQYF.

About this clonotype itself: Mismatch with germline at one junction end may stem from a read error. The chain joins TRBV30 to TRBJ1-5; D is unclear. This CDR3 comprises 14 residues. The germline V gene encodes CDR1 GTSNPN and CDR2 SVGIG (reference sequence). The CDR3 nucleotides read TGTGCCTGGAGTGTAGGAGGAGGGTATCAGCCCAAGCATTTT. This sequence encodes CAWSVGGGYQPKHF.

J is TRBJ2-2 and V is TRBV11-2; D may correspond to TRBD1 or TRBD2 (5 bases each). The CDR3 spans 19 residues. Between the trimmed V and J ends, which lost 0 bases and 9 bases, there was a span of 26 bases. Germline-derived CDR1 and CDR2 are SGHAT and FQNNGV. The CDR3 reads CASSLDRRGVRPNTRELFF. The CDR3 DNA reads TGTGCCAGCAGCTTAGATCGAAGGGGAGTGCGCCCGAACACTAGGGAGCTGTTTTTT.

About this clonotype: Because it lacks the conserved phenylalanine or tryptophan at the end, this CDR3 is likely a read error. The DNA is omitted, as the CDR3 cannot be located on it reliably, and the CDR3 follows TCRdb's listing. The chain has TRBV11-2 and TRBJ2-1. The CDR3 extends over 13 residues, inclusive of both ends. Germline assignment: CDR1 SGHAT and CDR2 FQNNGV. This CDR3 is CDSSLNDAYEQLV.

In this sample, this clonotype turned up once. At one end the junction does not follow the germline gene, possibly because of a read error. The chain recombines TRBV10-2 with TRBJ2-1, with a possible D match to TRBD1 (6 bases). The CDR3 has 15 amino acids. The germline V gene has CDR1 WSHSY and CDR2 SAAADI. The CDR3 spells CASCEQGPRGNEQFF. DNA of the CDR3: TGCGCCAGCTGTGAGCAGGGGCCCCGTGGCAATGAGCAGTTCTTC.

Note on this clonotype: At one end, the junction sequence differs from germline, possibly due to a read error. The chain is built from TRBV30 and TRBJ1-6; D is possibly TRBD1 (5 bases). The CDR3 consists of 15 residues. Germline V gene lookup returns CDR1 GTSNPN and CDR2 SVGIG (reference sequence). CDR3 sequence: CAWSPKRGVDSPLRF. As DNA, the CDR3 is TGTGCCTGGAGCCCGAAAAGGGGTGTCGATTCACCCCTCCGCTTT.